A selection of T cell receptor beta chains follows, all from one sample in a study of T cells expressing NK-cell markers. TCRdb re-called the 5' RACE reads and catalogs CDR3 proteins one per entry, DNA excluded. The sample data list 300,000 to 500,000 distinct CDR3 sequences. Source material: blood T cells: a sorted CD56 or NKG2C T cell subset, CD4+ or CD8+ T cells, or bulk PBMC T cells (not recorded which). The receptors were gathered from a woman between 50 and 59 years old in good health. Each CDR3 is given with its conserved first and last residue.

TRBJ2-7,TRBV6-5,CASRQGTRGSYEQYF
TRBJ2-1,TRBV9,CASSPLGGLYNEQFF
TRBJ1-2,TRBV20-1,CSATQGRYGYTF
TRBJ2-4,TRBV28,CASSSIAGWGAKNIQYF
TRBJ2-2,TRBV30,CAQRGVTGELFF
TRBJ2-2,TRBV5-1,CASSLQGITGELFF
TRBJ1-2,TRBV15,CATSWGGSLYGYTF
TRBJ2-3,TRBV10-1,CASSERRTATDTQYF
TRBJ2-1,TRBV6-5,CASSYSIFGDEQFF
TRBJ2-7,TRBV20-1,CSARGLDWYEQYF
TRBJ2-1,TRBV25-1,CASKMGGRLFF
TRBJ1-1,TRBV19,CASSISGNTEAFF
TRBJ2-2,TRBV12-3/TRBV12-4,CASMGAGLGTGELFF
TRBJ2-5,TRBV12-3/TRBV12-4,CASMPGTQETQYF
TRBJ2-3,TRBV6-6,CASSYATGSTDTQYF
TRBJ2-5,TRBV20-1,CSASGTGLATETQYF
TRBJ2-3,TRBV29-1,CSGILAAASGGQYF
TRBJ2-5,TRBV3-1,CASSPGKLAGAETQYF
TRBJ2-4,TRBV27,CASSTGTGGNIQYF
TRBJ2-1,TRBV20-1,CSARASGVWNEQFF
TRBJ2-5,TRBV18,CASSPEVRGETQYF
TRBJ1-5,TRBV27,CASSRRHNNQPQHF